This record concerns one T cell receptor beta chain sequence. Its antigen is currently unknown. This record comes from a study of shared clonotypes between healthy human individuals. Study-wide results and caveats: Non-shared clonotypes showed lower generation probabilities than clonotypes common to all four donors.

Among the donors, all were Caucasian adults who lived in Nashville, Tennessee. Assay: immunoSEQ multiplex PCR; the TCRdb copy retains only in-frame clones and omits some. Among millions of clones listed, 85% to 95% were seen once. With 6 bases removed from V and 3 bases from J, the gap between germline ends came to 18 bases. The CDR3 consists of 15 residues. Germline-derived CDR1 and CDR2 are SNHLY and FYNNEI. V and J are TRBV2 and TRBJ2-7; a weak D match, TRBD2 (5 bases). The sequencing input was naive CD4+ T cells sorted from blood. Indicated subset: CD45RA+ positively selected. The receptor comes from a man between 18 and 29 years old in good health. The CDR3 DNA sequence: TGTGCCAGCAGCCGCGAGAGCGGACGCTTCTACGAGCAGTACTTC. Protein product: CASSRESGRFYEQYF.